The rows below give T cell receptor beta chains drawn from one sample of a study of shared clonotypes between healthy human individuals. The repertoire was sequenced with immunoSEQ multiplex PCR; TCRdb's copy has only in-frame clones and lacks some. Of approximately 1,500,000 clones listed, approximately 98% are singletons. The specimen was naive CD4+ T cells sorted from blood. These receptors were obtained from a man aged 30 to 39 in good health. CDR3s include the opening cysteine and the closing phenylalanine or tryptophan. D genes are given only for firm matches. Some rows mark clone size as missing; the rest say once, few, many or name a class of expanded clone.

TRBJ2-5 | once | TRBV5-1 | NA | CASSLAGGETQYF | TGCGCCAGCAGCTTAGCAGGAGGAGAGACCCAGTACTTC
TRBJ1-4 | NA | TRBV28 | NA | CASMGQDEKLFF | TGTGCCAGCATGGGGCAGGATGAAAAACTGTTTTTT
TRBJ1-5 | NA | TRBV9 | NA | CASSAGTVNQPQHF | TGTGCCAGCAGCGCGGGGACGGTCAATCAGCCCCAGCATTTT
TRBJ2-3 | NA | TRBV5-1 | TRBD2 | CASSFREGQDTQYF | TGCGCCAGCAGCTTTCGGGAGGGCCAGGATACGCAGTATTTT
TRBJ2-7 | NA | TRBV5-4 | NA | CASSNRLDEQYF | TGTGCCAGCAGTAATAGGTTGGACGAGCAGTACTTC
TRBJ1-5 | once | TRBV19 | NA | CASSIGGANQPQHF | TGTGCCAGTAGTATTGGGGGGGCAAATCAGCCCCAGCATTTT
TRBJ1-2 | once | TRBV9 | TRBD1 | CASSPRQGGNYGYTF | TGTGCCAGCAGCCCCAGACAGGGGGGGAACTATGGCTACACCTTC
TRBJ2-2 | NA | TRBV9 | NA | CASSVLTVNTGELFF | TGTGCCAGCAGCGTTCTGACGGTGAACACCGGGGAGCTGTTTTTT
TRBJ1-2 | NA | TRBV15 | NA | CATSRELTWTDPYTF | TGTGCCACCAGCAGAGAGTTAACTTGGACAGACCCATACACCTTC
TRBJ2-3 | NA | TRBV28 | NA | CASSVRGNTQYF | TGTGCCAGCAGTGTCCGGGGGAATACGCAGTATTTT
TRBJ2-1 | NA | TRBV30 | NA | CAWRRGAIPNEQFF | TGTGCCTGGAGAAGGGGGGCGATTCCCAATGAGCAGTTCTTC
TRBJ2-3 | NA | TRBV29-1 | TRBD2 | CSVSGTRNTDTQYF | TGCAGCGTTTCCGGGACTAGGAACACAGATACGCAGTATTTT
TRBJ2-7 | NA | TRBV5-6 | NA | CASSLTTGGTIYEQYF | TGTGCCAGCAGCTTGACGACAGGTGGTACTATCTACGAGCAGTACTTC
TRBJ2-2 | NA | TRBV5-4 | NA | CASSLGQAPGELFF | TGTGCCAGCAGCTTGGGACAGGCCCCCGGGGAGCTGTTTTTT
TRBJ2-1 | NA | TRBV6-1 | TRBD1 | CASSVRDRAQNEQFF | TGTGCCAGCAGTGTCCGGGACAGGGCGCAGAATGAGCAGTTCTTC
TRBJ2-4 | NA | TRBV28 | NA | CASRDIAKNIQYF | TGTGCCAGCAGGGATATAGCCAAAAACATTCAGTACTTC
TRBJ1-3 | NA | TRBV25-1 | NA | CASSGGTRRNTIYF | TGTGCCAGCAGTGGTGGCACCCGACGAAACACCATATATTTT
TRBJ2-6 | once | TRBV5-4 | NA | CASSPPGVGGANVLTF | TGTGCCAGCAGCCCCCCAGGGGTTGGTGGGGCCAACGTCCTGACTTTC
TRBJ2-5 | NA | TRBV7-8 | TRBD2 | CASSPGLAGGRETQYF | TGTGCCAGCAGCCCAGGACTAGCGGGAGGGCGGGAGACCCAGTACTTC
TRBJ2-1 | NA | TRBV11-2 | NA | CASSSPGTGAYNEQFF | TGTGCCAGCAGCTCGCCCGGGACGGGGGCTTACAATGAGCAGTTCTTC
TRBJ2-5 | NA | TRBV10-2 | NA | CASGSLTAQETQYF | TGCGCCAGCGGTTCGTTGACAGCCCAAGAGACCCAGTACTTC
TRBJ1-2 | NA | TRBV7-9 | NA | CASSQGPILGNGYTF | TGTGCCAGCAGCCAGGGCCCGATCCTTGGGAATGGCTACACCTTC
TRBJ2-7 | NA | TRBV7-9 | TRBD2 | CASSLRGSDYEQYF | TGTGCCAGCAGCTTACGCGGGAGCGATTACGAGCAGTACTTC
TRBJ1-2 | NA | TRBV6-5 | NA | CASSYSTSYGYTF | TGTGCCAGCAGTTACTCGACCAGCTATGGCTACACCTTC
TRBJ2-7 | NA | TRBV7-2 | NA | CASSLEPPYEQYF | TGTGCCAGCAGCTTAGAGCCTCCCTACGAGCAGTACTTC
TRBJ2-7 | NA | TRBV11-1 | NA | CASSQTAGAYEQYF | TGTGCCAGCAGCCAGACGGCAGGGGCCTACGAGCAGTACTTC
TRBJ1-5 | NA | TRBV5-1 | NA | CASSVAGGYNQPQHF | TGCGCCAGCAGTGTTGCGGGGGGCTACAATCAGCCCCAGCATTTT
TRBJ1-1 | NA | TRBV6-6 | NA | CASSRQGGGTEAFF | TGTGCCAGCAGTCGGCAGGGAGGCGGAACTGAAGCTTTCTTT
TRBJ2-7 | NA | TRBV6-5 | NA | CASRIQDSYEQYF | TGTGCCAGCAGAATACAGGATTCCTACGAGCAGTACTTC
TRBJ2-5 | NA | TRBV30 | NA | CAWSPAAETQYF | TGTGCCTGGAGCCCCGCGGCGGAGACCCAGTACTTC
TRBJ1-5 | NA | TRBV2 | TRBD1 | CASSNDRGNQPQHF | TGTGCCAGCAGTAACGACAGGGGCAATCAGCCCCAGCATTTT
TRBJ1-5 | NA | TRBV19 | NA | CASSIDGQLYSNQPQHF | TGTGCCAGTAGTATAGATGGACAGCTCTATAGCAATCAGCCCCAGCATTTT
TRBJ2-7 | NA | TRBV6-5 | TRBD1 | CASSYSETGPYEQYF | TGTGCCAGCAGTTATTCCGAGACAGGGCCTTACGAGCAGTACTTC
TRBJ2-3 | NA | TRBV4-1 | NA | CASSQVQGTDTQYF | TGCGCCAGCAGCCAAGTTCAGGGCACAGATACGCAGTATTTT
TRBJ2-7 | NA | TRBV7-8 | NA | CASSLRRLGTYEQYF | TGTGCCAGCAGTTTAAGGAGACTAGGCACCTACGAGCAGTACTTC
TRBJ1-2 | NA | TRBV10-3 | NA | CAISGDLDENGYTF | TGTGCCATCAGTGGGGACCTAGATGAGAATGGCTACACCTTC
TRBJ2-1 | NA | TRBV10-3 | NA | CAVNRASSYNEQFF | TGTGCCGTGAACAGGGCGAGCTCCTACAATGAGCAGTTCTTC
TRBJ2-5 | NA | TRBV15 | TRBD2 | CATTGGLADQETQYF | TGTGCCACCACCGGAGGACTAGCGGATCAAGAGACCCAGTACTTC
TRBJ1-1 | NA | TRBV29-1 | TRBD1 | CSGGKQGIEVAFF | TGCAGCGGCGGCAAACAGGGGATAGAGGTGGCTTTCTTT
TRBJ1-1 | NA | TRBV29-1 | TRBD1 | CSVEGQGATEAFF | TGCAGCGTTGAGGGACAGGGGGCCACTGAAGCTTTCTTT
TRBJ2-7 | NA | TRBV6-6 | NA | CASSSLAYEQYF | TGTGCCAGCAGTTCCCTGGCCTACGAGCAGTACTTC
TRBJ2-7 | NA | TRBV2 | NA | CARGMRQGDEQYF | TGTGCCAGGGGGATGCGGCAGGGAGACGAGCAGTACTTC
TRBJ2-7 | NA | TRBV19 | TRBD2 | CASSTGTSGDYEQYF | TGTGCCAGTAGTACTGGGACTAGCGGGGACTACGAGCAGTACTTC
TRBJ1-2 | NA | TRBV7-3 | NA | CASSPSPGGDDGYTF | TGTGCCAGCAGCCCCTCCCCGGGGGGCGACGATGGCTACACCTTC
TRBJ2-3 | once | TRBV5-1 | NA | CASSSTARNVERSTDTQYF | TGCGCCAGCAGCTCGACGGCCCGAAATGTGGAACGTAGCACAGATACGCAGTATTTT
TRBJ2-5 | NA | TRBV6-6 | NA | CASSYSETQYF | TGTGCCAGCAGTTACTCGGAGACCCAGTACTTC
TRBJ2-1 | NA | TRBV5-1 | TRBD2 | CASSHPTSDLDPSFRVGNYNEQFF | TGCGCCAGCAGCCACCCGACTAGCGACCTTGACCCCAGTTTTCGAGTGGGGAACTACAATGAGCAGTTCTTC
TRBJ1-4 | NA | TRBV2 | NA | CASSGRLGEKLFF | TGTGCCAGCAGTGGGAGGTTGGGTGAAAAACTGTTTTTT
TRBJ2-3 | NA | TRBV5-4 | NA | CASSSKIAFQDTQYF | TGTGCCAGCAGTTCAAAGATCGCGTTCCAAGATACGCAGTATTTT
TRBJ1-5 | NA | TRBV10-3 | NA | CAISEATSNQPQHF | TGTGCCATCAGTGAGGCGACTAGCAATCAGCCCCAGCATTTT
TRBJ2-7 | NA | TRBV4-2 | TRBD2 | CASSHPNPTSGSSYEQYF | TGTGCCAGCAGCCATCCCAACCCCACTAGCGGGAGCTCCTACGAGCAGTACTTC
TRBJ2-7 | NA | TRBV5-1 | TRBD2 | CASSLGTSGRIYEQYF | TGCGCCAGCAGCTTGGGGACTAGCGGGAGGATTTACGAGCAGTACTTC
TRBJ2-2 | NA | TRBV18 | TRBD1 | CASSPKTGGRGRLNTGELFF | TGTGCCAGCTCCCCAAAGACAGGGGGCCGAGGAAGACTAAACACCGGGGAGCTGTTTTTT
TRBJ2-6 | NA | TRBV5-1 | TRBD1 | CASSDGQGSSGANVLTF | TGCGCCAGCAGCGACGGACAGGGGTCCTCTGGGGCCAACGTCCTGACTTTC
TRBJ2-7 | NA | TRBV18 | TRBD1 | CASSLDRGTLYEQYF | TGTGCCAGCTCACTGGACAGGGGGACCCTATACGAGCAGTACTTC